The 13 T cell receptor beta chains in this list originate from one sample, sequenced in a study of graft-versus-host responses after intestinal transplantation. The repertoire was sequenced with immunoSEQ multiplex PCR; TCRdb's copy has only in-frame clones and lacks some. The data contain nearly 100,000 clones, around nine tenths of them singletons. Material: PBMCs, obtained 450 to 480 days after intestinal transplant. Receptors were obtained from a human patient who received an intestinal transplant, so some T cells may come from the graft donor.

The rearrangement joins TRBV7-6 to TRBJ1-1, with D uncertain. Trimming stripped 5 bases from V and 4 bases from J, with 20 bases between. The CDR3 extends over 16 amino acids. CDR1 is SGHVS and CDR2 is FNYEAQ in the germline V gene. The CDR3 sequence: CASSPGSAGWGTEAFF. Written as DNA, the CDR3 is TGTGCCAGCAGCCCCGGATCTGCCGGCTGGGGCACTGAAGCTTTCTTT. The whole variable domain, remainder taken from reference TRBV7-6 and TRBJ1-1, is GAGVSQSPRYKVTKRGQDVALRCDPISGHVSLYWYRQALGQGPEFLTYFNYEAQQDKSGLPNDRFSAERPEGSISTLTIQRTEQRDSAMYRCASSPGSAGWGTEAFFGQGTRLTVV.

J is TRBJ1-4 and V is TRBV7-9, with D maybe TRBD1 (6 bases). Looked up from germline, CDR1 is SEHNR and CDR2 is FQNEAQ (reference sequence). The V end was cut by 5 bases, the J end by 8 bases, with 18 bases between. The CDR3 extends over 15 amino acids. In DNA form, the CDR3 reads TGTGCCAGCAGCCCACGGGGGGGGGCGCACGAAAAACTGTTTTTT. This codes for CASSPRGGAHEKLFF.

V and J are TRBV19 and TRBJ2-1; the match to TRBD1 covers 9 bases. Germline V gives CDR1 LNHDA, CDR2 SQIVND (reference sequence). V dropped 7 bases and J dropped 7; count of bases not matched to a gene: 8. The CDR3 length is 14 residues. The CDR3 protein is CASNGQGRWNEQFF. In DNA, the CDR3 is TGTGCCAGTAATGGACAGGGGCGGTGGAATGAGCAGTTCTTC.

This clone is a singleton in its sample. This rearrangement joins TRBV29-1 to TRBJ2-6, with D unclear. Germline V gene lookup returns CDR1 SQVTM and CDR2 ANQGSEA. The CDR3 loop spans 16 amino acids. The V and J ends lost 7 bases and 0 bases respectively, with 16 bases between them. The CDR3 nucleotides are TGCAGCGCCCGAGGTGATGCGAGCTCTGGGGCCAACGTCCTGACTTTC. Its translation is CSARGDASSGANVLTF.

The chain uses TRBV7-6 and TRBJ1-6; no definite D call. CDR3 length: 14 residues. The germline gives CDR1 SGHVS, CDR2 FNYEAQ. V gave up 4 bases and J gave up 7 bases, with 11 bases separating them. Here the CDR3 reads CASSSRTGNSPLHF. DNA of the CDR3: TGTGCCAGCAGCTCCCGGACGGGAAATTCACCCCTCCACTTT.

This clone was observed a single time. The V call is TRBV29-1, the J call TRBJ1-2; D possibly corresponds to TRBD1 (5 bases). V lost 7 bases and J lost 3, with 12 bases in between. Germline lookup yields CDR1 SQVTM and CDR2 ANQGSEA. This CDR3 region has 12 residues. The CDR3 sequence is CSALGDDYGYTF. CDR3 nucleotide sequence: TGCAGCGCTCTGGGGGACGACTATGGCTACACCTTC.

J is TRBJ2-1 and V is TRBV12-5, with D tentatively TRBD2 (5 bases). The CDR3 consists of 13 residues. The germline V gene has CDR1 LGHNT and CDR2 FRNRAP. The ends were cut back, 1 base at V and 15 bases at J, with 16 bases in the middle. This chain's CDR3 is CASGLDPTGGGFF. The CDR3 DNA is TGTGCTAGTGGTTTGGATCCCACTGGAGGCGGGTTCTTC.

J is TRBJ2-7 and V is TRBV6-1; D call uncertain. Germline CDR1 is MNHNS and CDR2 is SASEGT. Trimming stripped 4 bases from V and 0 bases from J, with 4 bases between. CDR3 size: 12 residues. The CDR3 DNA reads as TGTGCCAGCAGTGTGAGCTCCTACGAGCAGTACTTC. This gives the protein CASSVSSYEQYF.

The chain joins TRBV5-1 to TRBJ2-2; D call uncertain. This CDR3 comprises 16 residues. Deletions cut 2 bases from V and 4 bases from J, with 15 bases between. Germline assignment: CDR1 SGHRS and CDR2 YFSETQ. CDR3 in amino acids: CASSLGPQTLTGELFF. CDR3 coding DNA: TGCGCCAGCAGCTTAGGACCCCAAACCCTCACCGGGGAGCTGTTTTTT.

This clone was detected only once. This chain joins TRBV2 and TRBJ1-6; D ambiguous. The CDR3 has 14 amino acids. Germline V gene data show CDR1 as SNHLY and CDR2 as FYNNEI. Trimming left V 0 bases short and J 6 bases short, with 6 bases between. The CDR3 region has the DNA TGTGCCAGCAGTGAAGCGGGCGGTAATTCACCCCTCCACTTT. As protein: CASSEAGGNSPLHF.

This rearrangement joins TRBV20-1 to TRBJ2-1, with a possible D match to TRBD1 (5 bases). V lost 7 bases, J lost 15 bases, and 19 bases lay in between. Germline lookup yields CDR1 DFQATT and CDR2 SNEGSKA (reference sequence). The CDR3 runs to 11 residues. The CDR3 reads CSVSKSGKRFF. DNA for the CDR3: TGCAGTGTCTCTAAATCAGGGAAGCGGTTCTTC.

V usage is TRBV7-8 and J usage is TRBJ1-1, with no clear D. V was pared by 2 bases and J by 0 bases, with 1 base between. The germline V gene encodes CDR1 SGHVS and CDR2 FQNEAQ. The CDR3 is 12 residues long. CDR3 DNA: TGTGCCAGCAGCTTATTGAACACTGAAGCTTTCTTT. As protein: CASSLLNTEAFF. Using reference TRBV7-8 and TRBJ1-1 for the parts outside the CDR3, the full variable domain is GAGVSQSPRYKVAKRGQDVALRCDPISGHVSLFWYQQALGQGPEFLTYFQNEAQLDKSGLPSDRFFAERPEGSVSTLKIQRTQQEDSAVYLCASSLLNTEAFFGQGTRLTVV.

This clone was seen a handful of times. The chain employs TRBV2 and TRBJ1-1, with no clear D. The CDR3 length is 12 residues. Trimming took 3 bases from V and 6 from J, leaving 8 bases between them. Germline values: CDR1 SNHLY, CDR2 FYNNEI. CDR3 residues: CASSDAQPEAFF. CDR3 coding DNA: TGTGCCAGCAGTGATGCTCAACCTGAAGCTTTCTTT.